Below are 21 T cell receptor beta chains sequenced from a single sample in a study of blood T cell repertoires in COVID-19. The table came from immunoSEQ multiplex PCR; TCRdb's copy has only in-frame clones and leaves some out. The table records 250,000 to 400,000 clones, roughly 90% of them present only once. The sequenced material came from peripheral blood. These receptors came from a woman in her twenties or thirties with COVID-19, enrolled during active disease.

The genes are TRBV6-5 and TRBJ2-7, with D possibly matching TRBD1 (6 bases). Germline lookup yields CDR1 MNHEY and CDR2 SVGAGI. This CDR3 region has 15 residues. V lost 2 bases to trimming and J lost 3 bases, with 14 bases between them. The CDR3 sequence is CASSYMAGVDYEQYF. CDR3 in DNA: TGTGCCAGCAGTTACATGGCAGGGGTTGACTACGAGCAGTACTTC.

The chain links TRBV6-5 to TRBJ2-7; a weak D match, TRBD2 (6 bases). Per germline, CDR1 MNHEY and CDR2 SVGAGI. The CDR3 is 15 residues long. Trimming took off 7 bases at V and 0 bases at J, with 16 bases between the two ends. The CDR3 region is CASILAGLSSYEQYF. The DNA for the CDR3 is TGTGCCAGCATTCTCGCGGGGTTGAGCTCCTACGAGCAGTACTTC.

The chain links TRBV6-1 to TRBJ1-5; TRBD1 might be the D (5 bases). CDR3 length equals 16 residues. With 1 base removed from V and 1 base from J, the gap between germline ends came to 11 bases. Per germline, CDR1 MNHNS and CDR2 SASEGT. CDR3: CASSEVGGLSNQPQHF. The CDR3 DNA reads as TGTGCCAGCAGTGAAGTTGGGGGGTTGAGCAATCAGCCCCAGCATTTT.

The V and J genes are TRBV6-5 and TRBJ1-1; perhaps TRBD1 as D (6 bases). Germline assignment: CDR1 MNHEY and CDR2 SVGAGI. This CDR3 is built from 15 residues. V gave up 2 bases and J gave up 1 base, with 11 bases separating them. CDR3: CASSYLARGNTEAFF. CDR3 bases: TGTGCCAGCAGTTACCTCGCCAGGGGGAACACTGAAGCTTTCTTT.

The rearrangement uses TRBV23-1 and TRBJ1-4; tentative D call: TRBD1 (5 bases). TRBV23-1 is known as an ORF, though its function is uncertain. The CDR3 runs to 19 residues. V lost 4 bases and J 4 bases, leaving 25 bases between the germline ends. The CDR3 spells CASSLRQTLRKTLNEKLFF. The CDR3 DNA reads TGCGCCAGCAGTCTCCGACAGACCCTTAGGAAGACCCTTAATGAAAAACTGTTTTTT.

This rearrangement joins TRBV25-1 to TRBJ2-1, with 10 nucleotides matching TRBD1. This CDR3 has 17 residues. Germline loops: CDR1 MGHDK, CDR2 SYGVNS. V dropped 1 base and J dropped 6; count of bases not matched to a gene: 9. The CDR3 reads CASSESPGQGLINEQFF. The CDR3 coding sequence is TGTGCCAGCAGTGAATCTCCGGGACAGGGGTTAATCAATGAGCAGTTCTTC.

The table lists this clone with a count of one. The chain is built from TRBV3-1 (or the pseudogene TRBV3-2) and TRBJ2-3; a possible D gene is TRBD1 (6 bases). The CDR3 covers 16 residues. Germline V gene sequence: CDR1 LGHDT, CDR2 YNNKEL (reference sequence). Trimming stripped 2 bases from V and 0 bases from J, with 12 bases between. CDR3 amino acids: CASSQTRGISTDTQYF. Written as DNA, the CDR3 is TGTGCCAGCAGCCAAACCAGGGGCATTAGCACAGATACGCAGTATTTT.

The genes are TRBV27 and TRBJ2-3, with TRBD2 as a possible D gene (6 bases). The V gene lost 3 bases and the J gene lost 4 bases, with 11 bases spanning the gap. CDR3 length: 14 residues. From germline, CDR1 is MNHEY and CDR2 SMNVEV (reference sequence). The CDR3 spells CASSFGTVPDTQYF. CDR3 bases: TGTGCCAGCAGTTTCGGGACTGTCCCAGATACGCAGTATTTT.

The CDR3 is CASSPQPRTNSGNTIYF. The CDR3 nucleotides read TGTGCCAGCAGCCCTCAACCACGGACTAACTCTGGAAACACCATATATTTT. V and J are TRBV7-9 and TRBJ1-3; D remains unclear. The CDR3 covers 17 residues. V was pared by 5 bases and J by 0 bases, with 17 bases between. Germline CDR1 reads SEHNR; CDR2 reads FQNEAQ (reference sequence).

This chain uses TRBV27 with TRBJ1-5, with TRBD1 matching over 7 bases. CDR3 length: 18 residues. In germline, CDR1 is MNHEY, CDR2 SMNVEV (reference sequence). With 0 bases clipped from V and 2 bases from J, the junction kept 10 bases outside the gene matches. In nucleotides, the CDR3 is TGTGCCAGCAGTTTATCGCGGACAGGTCCAAGGGGCAATCAGCCCCAGCATTTT. It yields the protein CASSLSRTGPRGNQPQHF.

This sequence joins TRBV5-6 and TRBJ1-1; 9 positions match TRBD1. This CDR3 is 15 amino acids long. Per germline, CDR1 SGHDT and CDR2 YYEEEE. Trimming cost V 2 bases and J 2 bases; bases outside gene matches: 4. In DNA form, the CDR3 reads TGTGCCAGCAGCTTTCCGGGACAGGGAAACACTGAAGCTTTCTTT. Its protein product is CASSFPGQGNTEAFF.

This chain connects TRBV28 to TRBJ1-5, with 9 bases aligning to TRBD1. The CDR3 extends over 14 amino acids. Germline assignment: CDR1 MDHEN and CDR2 SYDVKM. With V trimmed by 7 bases and J by 7 bases, 8 bases remained unmatched. CDR3 in DNA: TGTGCCAGCACCGTACAGGGGGCAGGGCAGCCCCAGCATTTT. It translates to CASTVQGAGQPQHF. Together with reference TRBV28 and TRBJ1-5, the CDR3 gives the full variable domain: DVKVTQSSRYLVKRTGEKVFLECVQDMDHENMFWYRQDPGLGLRLIYFSYDVKMKEKGDIPEGYSVSREKKERFSLILESASTNQTSMYLCASTVQGAGQPQHFGDGTRLSIL.

V usage is TRBV5-6 and J usage is TRBJ1-6; tentative D call: TRBD1 (5 bases). The CDR3 is 16 amino acids. Germline CDR1 SGHDT, CDR2 YYEEEE. The V end lost 0 bases, the J end lost 10 bases, and 17 bases lay between the germline ends. CDR3 amino acids: CASSLAGGQGESPLHF. CDR3 DNA sequence: TGTGCCAGCAGCTTGGCCGGGGGTCAGGGTGAATCACCCCTCCACTTT.

The chain is built from TRBV19 and TRBJ1-1, with 8 bases identical to TRBD1. CDR3 size: 15 residues. V dropped 5 bases and J dropped 5; count of bases not matched to a gene: 10. Per the germline V gene, CDR1 is LNHDA and CDR2 is SQIVND (reference sequence). In nucleotides, the CDR3 is TGTGCCAGTAGTCTCGACAGGGGAGGCCGAACTGAAGCTTTCTTT. Its protein is CASSLDRGGRTEAFF.

The genes are TRBV6-5 and TRBJ2-2; a possible D gene is TRBD2 (5 bases). The CDR3 covers 15 residues. Germline CDR1 MNHEY, CDR2 SVGAGI. V shed 7 bases and J shed 2 bases, with 14 bases lying between them. The CDR3 nucleotides are TGTGCCAGCAAGGTCGGGCGGGTTAACACCGGGGAGCTGTTTTTT. It translates to CASKVGRVNTGELFF.

This clone turned up a few times. The CDR3 DNA is TGTGCCAGCAGCACCGACAGCATCTATGGCTACACCTTC. Encoded protein: CASSTDSIYGYTF. This sequence joins TRBV9 and TRBJ1-2, with a possible D match to TRBD1 (5 bases). CDR3 length equals 13 residues. Germline values: CDR1 SGDLS, CDR2 YYNGEE. Trimming removed 4 bases from V and 4 bases from J, with 11 bases in between.

The rearrangement uses TRBV18 and TRBJ1-4; the D is unclear. From germline, CDR1 is KGHSH and CDR2 LQKENI. The V and J ends lost 3 bases and 0 bases respectively, with 5 bases between them. The CDR3 is 14 residues long. The CDR3 coding sequence is TGTGCCAGCTCACCGCGGGCAACTAATGAAAAACTGTTTTTT. Protein product: CASSPRATNEKLFF.

The chain carries TRBV7-9 and TRBJ1-1; a weak D match, TRBD1 (6 bases). Between the trimmed V and J ends, which lost 1 base and 4 bases, there was a span of 16 bases. This CDR3 contains 16 residues. Germline loops: CDR1 SEHNR, CDR2 FQNEAQ (reference sequence). The CDR3 is CASSLGGRQDITEAFF. As DNA, the CDR3 is TGTGCCAGCAGCTTAGGGGGACGACAGGATATCACTGAAGCTTTCTTT.

This rearrangement joins TRBV11-3 to TRBJ2-1; a possible D gene is TRBD2 (6 bases). CDR3 length: 14 residues. Per the germline V gene, CDR1 is SGHNT and CDR2 is YENEEA. Trimming left V 4 bases short and J 7 bases short, with 14 bases between. In nucleotides, the CDR3 is TGTGCCAGCAGCTCCGGGACTGTGTTGAATGAGCAGTTCTTC. As protein: CASSSGTVLNEQFF. The variable domain in full, with the rest retrieved from reference TRBV11-3 and TRBJ2-1, is EAGVVQSPRYKIIEKKQPVAFWCNPISGHNTLYWYLQNLGQGPELLIRYENEEAVDDSQLPKDRFSAERLKGVDSTLKIQPAELGDSAVYLCASSSGTVLNEQFFGPGTRLTVL.

The chain joins TRBV30 to TRBJ2-2; 7 bases agree with TRBD2. Germline V gene sequence: CDR1 GTSNPN, CDR2 SVGIG (reference sequence). J lost 4 bases, V lost 5 bases, and 4 bases had no gene match. CDR3 size: 13 residues. This CDR3 is CAWSRERTGELFF. Here the CDR3 DNA reads TGTGCCTGGTCGCGGGAGCGCACCGGGGAGCTGTTTTTT.

The chain combines TRBV28 with TRBJ1-2, with 10 bases matching TRBD1. Germline trimming cut 6 bases from V and 5 bases from J; bases unmatched to any gene: 12. Looked up from germline, CDR1 is MDHEN and CDR2 is SYDVKM. The CDR3 loop spans 16 amino acids. CDR3 in amino acids: CASRSPGTGDGYGYTF. DNA for the CDR3: TGTGCCAGCAGATCCCCCGGGACAGGGGACGGGTATGGCTACACCTTC.